These 22 T cell receptor beta chains were sequenced from one sample in a study of blood T cell repertoires in COVID-19 (dated by TCRdb to 2018 to 2020). Receptors were amplified or captured by the immunoSEQ multiplex PCR assay. Here the immuneACCESS table is served through TCRdb, limited to in-frame sequences with V and J called. Missing clones are a known gap in these copies; in checked studies unresolved V genes cover under half, and the rest lacks a known reason. The sample includes about 160,000 clones, with about 86% observed a single time. About 9.3% of the sample is held by the ten biggest clonotypes. The source material was peripheral blood. The receptors come from a woman in her sixties or seventies with COVID-19, enrolled during active disease.

This sequence joins TRBV6-5 and TRBJ2-3, with a weak D call TRBD2 (6 bases). Germline V lookup: CDR1 MNHEY, CDR2 SVGAGI. The CDR3 sequence is 14 residues long. Trimming removed 2 bases from V and 2 bases from J, with 8 bases in between. CDR3 in DNA: TGTGCCAGCAGTTACGGAGGGGTCACAGATACGCAGTATTTT. Protein product: CASSYGGVTDTQYF.

The chain recombines TRBV24-1 with TRBJ2-7; D remains ambiguous. CDR1 KGHDR and CDR2 SFDVKD come from the germline V gene. This CDR3 region has 13 residues. V lost 4 bases and J lost 6, with 12 bases in between. CDR3 loop: CATSDSSVSEQYF. In DNA form, the CDR3 reads TGTGCCACCAGTGACTCTTCCGTCTCCGAGCAGTACTTC.

The rearrangement links TRBV7-3 to TRBJ2-3; weak D call: TRBD1 (5 bases). V lost 5 bases and J lost 0, with 15 bases in between. Germline-derived CDR1 and CDR2 are SGHTA and FQGTGA. This CDR3 has 16 amino acids. The CDR3 DNA reads TGTGCCAGCAGCATCCCCCGGGCAGGGAGCACAGATACGCAGTATTTT. It encodes CASSIPRAGSTDTQYF. Based on the CDR3 plus reference TRBV7-3 and TRBJ2-3, the full variable domain is GAGVSQTPSNKVTEKGKYVELRCDPISGHTALYWYRQSLGQGPEFLIYFQGTGAADDSGLPNDRFFAVRPEGSVSTLKIQRTERGDSAVYLCASSIPRAGSTDTQYFGPGTRLTVL.

The chain combines TRBV6-5 with TRBJ2-1; TRBD2 matches 7 bases. The CDR3 is 15 residues long. J was trimmed by 4 bases and V by 6 bases; bases with no gene match: 9. Germline-derived CDR1 and CDR2 are MNHEY and SVGAGI. CDR3 residues: CASRPGLPLYNEQFF. The DNA of the CDR3 is TGTGCCAGCAGACCGGGACTACCTCTTTACAATGAGCAGTTCTTC.

The CDR3 nucleotides read TGTGCCAGCAGCGTAGGCGGGGGACACGGTAATGAAAAACTGTTTTTT. Its protein is CASSVGGGHGNEKLFF. The rearrangement links TRBV9 to TRBJ1-4, with D tentatively TRBD1 (6 bases). V was cut by 0 bases and J by 4 bases, with 13 bases left in between. The CDR3 is 16 residues long. CDR1 and CDR2 (germline): SGDLS, YYNGEE.

CDR3 coding DNA: TGTGCCAGCAGTGCGGACAGGGACTATGGCTACACCTTC. This codes for CASSADRDYGYTF. This chain connects TRBV2 to TRBJ1-2; 8 bases fit TRBD1. The CDR3 loop spans 13 amino acids. Germline V gene sequence: CDR1 SNHLY, CDR2 FYNNEI. With V trimmed by 4 bases and J by 3 bases, 1 base remained unmatched.

This clone was recorded a few times. This chain uses TRBV27 with TRBJ1-5, with 7 bases that match TRBD1. There are 15 residues in the CDR3. Per the germline V gene, CDR1 is MNHEY and CDR2 is SMNVEV (reference sequence). V shed 5 bases and J 4 bases; nucleotides not matched to a gene: 8. The CDR3 coding sequence is TGTGCCAGCAGTCTCTCAACAGGGGTAAATCAGCCCCAGCATTTT. Translated: CASSLSTGVNQPQHF.

The chain couples TRBV18 to TRBJ2-1; 16 bases align to TRBD2. Germline V gene data show CDR1 as KGHSH and CDR2 as LQKENI. Trimming cost V 3 bases and J 8 bases; bases outside gene matches: 4. The length of the CDR3 is 16 residues. CDR3 amino acids: CASSPGTSGGADEQFF. CDR3 bases: TGTGCCAGCTCACCGGGGACTAGCGGGGGGGCCGATGAGCAGTTCTTC.

In its sample, this clone was seen a few times. V is TRBV4-1 and J is TRBJ2-1, with 14 bases identical to TRBD2. Germline V gene sequence: CDR1 MGHRA, CDR2 YSYEKL. This CDR3 spans 17 amino acids. With V trimmed by 5 bases and J by 5 bases, 8 bases remained unmatched. In DNA form, the CDR3 reads TGCGCCAGCAGCAGAGAGGGACTAGCGGGGGCCCACAATGAGCAGTTCTTC. It codes for CASSREGLAGAHNEQFF.

The chain employs TRBV19 and TRBJ2-1; 8 positions match TRBD2. The V gene end was trimmed by 3 bases and the J gene end by 4 bases; junction bases not matched to a gene: 8. Looked up from germline, CDR1 is LNHDA and CDR2 is SQIVND (reference sequence). CDR3 length equals 16 residues. The CDR3 loop is CASSMSGTSAYNEQFF. The DNA of the CDR3 is TGTGCCAGTAGTATGAGTGGGACTAGTGCATACAATGAGCAGTTCTTC.

The CDR3: CASSPAGDSPLHF. The CDR3 DNA is TGTGCCAGCAGCCCAGCGGGGGATTCACCCCTCCACTTT. The chain combines TRBV9 with TRBJ1-6; D possibly corresponds to TRBD1 (5 bases). CDR1 SGDLS and CDR2 YYNGEE come from the germline V gene. CDR3 length equals 13 residues. Trimming took off 4 bases at V and 8 bases at J, with 10 bases between the two ends.

This chain connects TRBV2 to TRBJ2-2; D is possibly TRBD1 (5 bases). Germline CDR1 reads SNHLY; CDR2 reads FYNNEI. The germline V and J ends were trimmed by 6 bases and 4 bases, with 9 bases remaining between them. This CDR3 is 13 amino acids long. The DNA for the CDR3 is TGTGCCAGCAGCCCCAGGGTCACCGGGGAGCTGTTTTTT. Protein sequence: CASSPRVTGELFF.

V is TRBV9 and J is TRBJ2-1, with TRBD2 matching over 7 bases. The CDR3 totals 15 residues. The V segment lost 7 bases and the J segment 7 bases; nucleotides outside the gene matches: 14. Germline loops: CDR1 SGDLS, CDR2 YYNGEE. The CDR3 nucleotides read TGTGCCAGCTCGTCGTTGGGGGGGTTTTTGAATGAGCAGTTCTTC. Encoded protein: CASSSLGGFLNEQFF.

The V call is TRBV7-9, the J call TRBJ1-1; 8 bases align to TRBD1. Trimming removed 8 bases from V and 1 base from J; junction bases left unmatched: 9. CDR3 length: 15 amino acids. The germline CDR1 and CDR2 sequences are SEHNR and FQNEAQ (reference sequence). The CDR3 is CASGARGHENTEAFF. The CDR3 DNA reads TGTGCCAGCGGCGCCAGGGGGCATGAGAACACTGAAGCTTTCTTT.

This clone was found once. J is TRBJ1-6 and V is TRBV7-8; maybe TRBD1 (5 bases). The germline V gene has CDR1 SGHVS and CDR2 FQNEAQ. V lost 5 bases and J 4 bases, leaving 9 bases between the germline ends. The CDR3 runs to 14 residues. The CDR3 nucleotides read TGTGCCAGCAGCGCGGACAAGTATAATTCACCCCTCCACTTT. Its protein is CASSADKYNSPLHF.

This clone was observed a single time. The CDR3 is CSVSDRGLQPQHF. The DNA for the CDR3 is TGCAGCGTATCCGACAGGGGGCTTCAGCCCCAGCATTTT. V and J are TRBV29-1 and TRBJ1-5, with 10 bases fitting TRBD1. Germline V gives CDR1 SQVTM, CDR2 ANQGSEA. There are 13 residues in the CDR3. V gave up 6 bases and J gave up 6 bases; unmatched junction bases: 5.

The chain has TRBV5-5 and TRBJ1-5; tentative D call: TRBD1 (6 bases). Germline V gene sequence: CDR1 SGHKS, CDR2 YYEKEE (reference sequence). The CDR3 loop spans 14 amino acids. The V gene lost 4 bases and the J gene lost 6 bases, with 14 bases spanning the gap. The DNA for the CDR3 is TGTGCCAGCAGCGGAGGGGGGGCCAGTCAGCCCCAGCATTTT. It specifies CASSGGGASQPQHF.

J is TRBJ2-2 and V is TRBV19, with 8 bases identical to TRBD1. The CDR3 contains 15 residues. Germline CDR1 LNHDA, CDR2 SQIVND (reference sequence). V lost 4 bases to trimming and J lost 6 bases; unmatched junction nucleotides: 7. The CDR3 nucleotides are TGTGCCAGTAGTAAAAGACAGGGGAGATCCGGGGAGCTGTTTTTT. Its translation: CASSKRQGRSGELFF.

The chain is built from TRBV7-2 and TRBJ1-2, with D unresolved. Per the germline V gene, CDR1 is SGHTA and CDR2 is FQGNSA. This CDR3 is built from 15 residues. Deletions cut 3 bases from V and 6 bases from J, with 17 bases between. In DNA, the CDR3 is TGTGCCAGCAGCTTTAGTCTTGGCAGCCAGGATGGCTACACCTTC. Translating gives CASSFSLGSQDGYTF. Combining the CDR3 with reference TRBV7-2 and TRBJ1-2 gives the whole variable domain GAGVSQSPSNKVTEKGKDVELRCDPISGHTALYWYRQSLGQGLEFLIYFQGNSAPDKSGLPSDRFSAERTGGSVSTLTIQRTQQEDSAVYLCASSFSLGSQDGYTFGSGTRLTVV.

V and J are TRBV6-1 and TRBJ2-1, with D possibly matching TRBD2 (5 bases). CDR3 length: 12 residues. CDR1 MNHNS and CDR2 SASEGT come from the germline V gene. Between the trimmed V and J ends, which lost 2 bases and 10 bases, there was a span of 9 bases. As DNA, the CDR3 is TGTGCCAGCAGTGAATCGGGCGGGGAGCAGTTCTTC. Translating it yields CASSESGGEQFF.

This clone was seen only once. The chain links TRBV2 to TRBJ1-3; D is uncertain. The CDR3 is 13 amino acids. Germline V gene lookup returns CDR1 SNHLY and CDR2 FYNNEI. V was shortened by 4 bases and J by 0 bases, with 4 bases between the two germline ends. The CDR3 DNA is TGTGCCAGCAGTGGGCTCTCTGGAAACACCATATATTTT. Amino acids: CASSGLSGNTIYF. Full variable domain (missing parts from reference TRBV2 and TRBJ1-3): EPEVTQTPSHQVTQMGQEVILRCVPISNHLYFYWYRQILGQKVEFLVSFYNNEISEKSEIFDDQFSVERPDGSNFTLKIRSTKLEDSAMYFCASSGLSGNTIYFGEGSWLTVV.

CDR3: CASSLARGSTEAFF. The CDR3 coding sequence is TGTGCCAGCAGCTTAGCGCGCGGGAGCACTGAAGCTTTCTTT. The chain recombines TRBV7-2 with TRBJ1-1; D call uncertain. Looked up from germline, CDR1 is SGHTA and CDR2 is FQGNSA. With 0 bases removed from V and 4 bases from J, the gap between germline ends came to 9 bases. The CDR3 runs 14 residues. Full variable domain (rest looked up from reference TRBV7-2 and TRBJ1-1): GAGVSQSPSNKVTEKGKDVELRCDPISGHTALYWYRQSLGQGLEFLIYFQGNSAPDKSGLPSDRFSAERTGGSVSTLTIQRTQQEDSAVYLCASSLARGSTEAFFGQGTRLTVV.